The subject of this entry is one T cell receptor beta chain. The data were taken from a study of cytomegalovirus exposure and HLA in healthy donors. Primers for the PCR totalled 60 Vbeta and 13 Jbeta. Per the original data handling: As a later analysis found, there were 70 million to 100 million unique TCR beta chains, of which 8.5 million to 14 million were shared. TCRdb keeps only in-frame clones here, not all; method: immunoSEQ multiplex PCR. The D gene and trimming were derived from the DNA, and the V and J assignments and clone size from that table. This table has some 120,000 clones, 15% appearing once. CDR3 length: 14 amino acids. From germline, CDR1 is MNHNS and CDR2 SASEGT. V dropped 6 bases and J dropped 3; count of bases not matched to a gene: 3.

The sequencing sample was made of PBMCs. This receptor was taken from a woman under 30 in good health and CMV-seronegative. The chain recombines TRBV6-1 with TRBJ2-2; 8 bases fit TRBD2. CDR3 loop: CASSRGGDTGELFF. In nucleotides, the CDR3 is TGTGCCAGCAGCCGGGGGGGGGACACCGGGGAGCTGTTTTTT.